Listed here is a single TCR beta chain. No antigen is known for it. Researchers took RNA transcripts and amplified the TCR beta CDR3 regions from them. First-round RT-PCR targeting the TCR CDR3 was performed with the HTBI primer set. In TCRdb, the multiplex PCR reads were re-called with MiXCR into one record per CDR3 protein. The sample lists about 590,000 distinct CDR3 sequences, 15% to 18% seen once, with about 7% in the top ten. The authors took PBMCs from 8 to 10 ml fresh peripheral blood. The sample comes from a study of T cells in Graves' hyperthyroidism and ophthalmopathy. General study results and limits: Ophthalmopathy stood apart from stable hyperthyroidism in a 13 V-J model.

Sequenced input: blood. This sequence was found in a woman under 40 with Graves' hyperthyroidism.

In nucleotides, the CDR3 is TGCGCCAGCAGCCAAGGTGGAGGGGCGACCGGGGAGCTGTTTTTT. It encodes CASSQGGGATGELFF. This chain links TRBV4-1 with TRBJ2-2; a weak D match, TRBD2 (6 bases). The germline V gene encodes CDR1 MGHRA and CDR2 YSYEKL. The CDR3 sequence is 15 residues long. The V and J ends lost 1 base and 5 bases respectively, with 11 bases between them.